The 28 T cell receptor beta chains reported below all come from one sample, sequenced in a study of cytomegalovirus exposure and HLA in healthy donors. The PCR employed 60 Vbeta primers together with 13 Jbeta primers. Here immunoSEQ multiplex PCR was the method, and the copy in TCRdb shows in-frame clones only, minus some. This repertoire includes around 74,000 clones. Material for sequencing was PBMCs. The source is a man in his fifties or sixties in good health and CMV-seropositive.

The J gene is TRBJ1-2, the V gene TRBV2, with D possibly matching TRBD1 (6 bases). CDR1 SNHLY and CDR2 FYNNEI come from the germline V gene. The CDR3 runs to 14 residues. The germline V and J ends were trimmed by 4 bases and 4 bases, with 13 bases remaining between them. The CDR3 bases are TGTGCCAGCAGTGGAATGATGGGGGCCTATGGCTACACCTTC. As protein: CASSGMMGAYGYTF.

The chain uses TRBV19 and TRBJ1-5; D perhaps matches TRBD1 (5 bases). V shed 7 bases and J shed 9 bases, with 19 bases lying between them. CDR3 length: 14 residues. The germline CDR1 and CDR2 sequences are LNHDA and SQIVND (reference sequence). CDR3 sequence: CASKDRGNPGPQHF. The CDR3 nucleotides are TGTGCCAGTAAGGATAGGGGAAACCCTGGGCCCCAGCATTTT.

About this clone itself: The same CDR3 arises from other DNA sequences in this sample as well. This sequence joins TRBV29-1 and TRBJ1-1; no definite D call. The CDR3 is 12 residues long. Germline-derived CDR1 and CDR2 are SQVTM and ANQGSEA. The germline V and J ends were trimmed by 6 bases and 3 bases, with 11 bases remaining between them. CDR3 amino acids: CSVALADTEAFF. For the CDR3, the DNA is TGCAGCGTCGCCCTAGCGGACACTGAAGCTTTCTTT.

V gene TRBV14 combines with J gene TRBJ2-7; 7 nucleotides align to TRBD2. The V segment lost 1 base and the J segment 0 bases; nucleotides outside the gene matches: 6. Germline values: CDR1 SGHDN, CDR2 FVKESK. The CDR3 totals 16 residues. In DNA form, the CDR3 reads TGTGCCAGCAGCCAAGGCTGGCGGGGGAGCTCCTACGAGCAGTACTTC. Translated: CASSQGWRGSSYEQYF. The variable domain in full, with the rest retrieved from reference TRBV14 and TRBJ2-7, is EAGVTQFPSHSVIEKGQTVTLRCDPISGHDNLYWYRRVMGKEIKFLLHFVKESKQDESGMPNNRFLAERTGGTYSTLKVQPAELEDSGVYFCASSQGWRGSSYEQYFGPGTRLTVT.

The genes are TRBV5-5 and TRBJ1-6; a possible D gene is TRBD1 (6 bases). Deletions cut 6 bases from V and 6 bases from J, with 16 bases between. From germline, CDR1 is SGHKS and CDR2 YYEKEE (reference sequence). CDR3 length: 15 amino acids. In DNA, the CDR3 is TGTGCCAGCACCCTCACCGGACAGCTTAATTCACCCCTCCACTTT. Residues: CASTLTGQLNSPLHF.

The rearrangement links TRBV18 to TRBJ2-1; TRBD2 matches 13 bases. The CDR3 has 16 residues. Germline trimming cut 0 bases from V and 4 bases from J; bases unmatched to any gene: 0. Per the germline V gene, CDR1 is KGHSH and CDR2 is LQKENI. The CDR3: CASSPPTSGGYNEQFF. Here the CDR3 DNA reads TGTGCCAGCTCACCACCGACTAGCGGGGGGTACAATGAGCAGTTCTTC. The complete variable domain, with remaining parts taken from reference TRBV18 and TRBJ2-1, reads NAGVMQNPRHLVRRRGQEARLRCSPMKGHSHVYWYRQLPEEGLKFMVYLQKENIIDESGMPKERFSAEFPKEGPSILRIQQVVRGDSAAYFCASSPPTSGGYNEQFFGPGTRLTVL.

The rearrangement uses TRBV7-6 and TRBJ2-5; D not resolved. This CDR3 comprises 12 residues. Trimming pared 5 bases from V and 1 base from J, leaving 5 bases between. From germline, CDR1 is SGHVS and CDR2 FNYEAQ. The CDR3, as DNA: TGTGCCAGCAGCCGTATCCAAGAGACCCAGTACTTC. Protein: CASSRIQETQYF. Full variable domain (rest looked up from reference TRBV7-6 and TRBJ2-5): GAGVSQSPRYKVTKRGQDVALRCDPISGHVSLYWYRQALGQGPEFLTYFNYEAQQDKSGLPNDRFSAERPEGSISTLTIQRTEQRDSAMYRCASSRIQETQYFGPGTRLLVL.

In the case of this clone: Different DNA sequences within this sample yield the same CDR3. Written as DNA, the CDR3 is TGTGCCTGGAGTGTGGCAGGGACAGACGATCAGCCCCAGCATTTT. Residues: CAWSVAGTDDQPQHF. The chain links TRBV30 to TRBJ1-5; 7 positions match TRBD1. Germline CDR1 and CDR2: GTSNPN and SVGIG (reference sequence). Trimming at V came to 0 bases and at J to 5 bases, leaving 7 bases not matched to a gene. The CDR3 is 15 residues long.

The chain couples TRBV19 to TRBJ1-1; weak D call: TRBD1 (6 bases). Germline assignment: CDR1 LNHDA and CDR2 SQIVND (reference sequence). The V and J ends lost 3 bases and 2 bases respectively, with 13 bases between them. The CDR3 extends over 15 amino acids. The CDR3: CASSMGAQPNTEAFF. CDR3 DNA sequence: TGTGCCAGTAGTATGGGGGCCCAACCCAACACTGAAGCTTTCTTT.

CDR3 sequence reads: CASSFQGGTEAFF. CDR3 in DNA: TGTGCCAGCAGCTTTCAGGGAGGAACTGAAGCTTTCTTT. The gene calls are TRBV7-9 and TRBJ1-1; D perhaps matches TRBD1 (5 bases). This CDR3 region has 13 residues. The V and J ends lost 3 bases and 5 bases respectively, with 10 bases between them. Germline V gene lookup returns CDR1 SEHNR and CDR2 FQNEAQ (reference sequence).

CDR3 in DNA: TGTGCCAGCAATGTACAGGGGGAAGGGCGGGCTTTCTTT. Its translation: CASNVQGEGRAFF. The genes are TRBV2 and TRBJ1-1; 8 bases match TRBD1. Looked up from germline, CDR1 is SNHLY and CDR2 is FYNNEI. V lost 7 bases to trimming and J lost 11 bases; unmatched junction nucleotides: 12. This CDR3 has 13 amino acids.

A word on this clone: Sequence at one end of the junction differs from germline and may be a read error. This chain uses TRBV6-6 with TRBJ2-1; D perhaps matches TRBD2 (6 bases). This CDR3 spans 15 amino acids. Germline V gives CDR1 MNHNY, CDR2 SVGAGI (reference sequence). CDR3 DNA: TGTGCCAGCATCCCCGGGACTTCCTCCGACAATGAGCAGTTCTTC. This gives the protein CASIPGTSSDNEQFF.

J is TRBJ2-1 and V is TRBV30, with unresolved D. Germline CDR1 GTSNPN, CDR2 SVGIG (reference sequence). The CDR3 extends over 15 amino acids. Deletions cut 0 bases from V and 8 bases from J, with 17 bases between. The CDR3 nucleotides are TGTGCCTGGAGTGTATGGCCTCCCAACGTCGATGAGCAGTTCTTC. Translated: CAWSVWPPNVDEQFF.

This sequence joins TRBV11-2 and TRBJ1-1, with TRBD1 identical over 7 bases. Germline V gives CDR1 SGHAT, CDR2 FQNNGV. V shed 4 bases, J shed 1 base, and the junction held 3 bases outside the gene matches. The CDR3 totals 14 residues. CDR3 in amino acids: CASSSSGGNTEAFF. The CDR3 DNA is TGTGCCAGCAGCTCCTCAGGGGGGAACACTGAAGCTTTCTTT. Together with reference TRBV11-2 and TRBJ1-1, the CDR3 gives the full variable domain: EAGVAQSPRYKIIEKRQSVAFWCNPISGHATLYWYQQILGQGPKLLIQFQNNGVVDDSQLPKDRFSAERLKGVDSTLKIQPAKLEDSAVYLCASSSSGGNTEAFFGQGTRLTVV.

The J gene is TRBJ1-5, the V gene TRBV27; weak D call: TRBD1 (5 bases). V was trimmed by 5 bases and J by 3 bases, leaving 14 bases between them. The CDR3 spans 15 residues. Per germline, CDR1 MNHEY and CDR2 SMNVEV (reference sequence). Here the CDR3 reads CASSPFDSLNQPQHF. The CDR3, as DNA: TGTGCCAGCAGTCCGTTCGACAGCCTCAATCAGCCCCAGCATTTT.

The V and J genes are TRBV9 and TRBJ1-1; 7 bases fit TRBD1. Germline CDR1 and CDR2: SGDLS and YYNGEE. J lost 1 base, V lost 8 bases, and 8 bases had no gene match. The CDR3 runs 14 residues. CDR3 protein: CASRLGTANTEAFF. The CDR3 bases are TGTGCCAGTAGACTCGGGACAGCGAACACTGAAGCTTTCTTT.

The J gene is TRBJ2-7, the V gene TRBV2; 10 nucleotides agree with TRBD1. Germline V gene data show CDR1 as SNHLY and CDR2 as FYNNEI. The CDR3 contains 16 residues. The V gene end was trimmed by 5 bases and the J gene end by 3 bases; junction bases not matched to a gene: 10. The CDR3 coding sequence is TGTGCCAGCAGTCCCCAAGCGGGACAGGGGAACTACGAGCAGTACGTC. It is translated as CASSPQAGQGNYEQYV.

The chain uses TRBV7-9 and TRBJ2-7; D is perhaps TRBD1 (6 bases). V was trimmed by 1 base and J by 0 bases, leaving 7 bases between them. The CDR3 contains 14 residues. Germline V CDR1 and CDR2: SEHNR, FQNEAQ (reference sequence). This CDR3 is CASSLGTVSYEQYF. Written as DNA, the CDR3 is TGTGCCAGCAGCTTAGGGACAGTCTCCTACGAGCAGTACTTC.

The rearrangement uses TRBV19 and TRBJ1-1; the D is unclear. Trimming left V 5 bases short and J 4 bases short, with 8 bases between. Per the germline V gene, CDR1 is LNHDA and CDR2 is SQIVND (reference sequence). The CDR3 contains 12 residues. Written as DNA, the CDR3 is TGTGCCAGTAGTGGGCCCTTCACTGAAGCTTTCTTT. It codes for CASSGPFTEAFF. Complete variable domain (other parts from reference TRBV19 and TRBJ1-1): DGGITQSPKYLFRKEGQNVTLSCEQNLNHDAMYWYRQDPGQGLRLIYYSQIVNDFQKGDIAEGYSVSREKKESFPLTVTSAQKNPTAFYLCASSGPFTEAFFGQGTRLTVV.

The chain has TRBV25-1 and TRBJ1-1; D not certain. Germline values: CDR1 MGHDK, CDR2 SYGVNS. The V end was cut by 1 base, the J end by 8 bases, with 11 bases between. The CDR3 sequence is 13 residues long. The DNA for the CDR3 is TGTGCCAGCAGTGAATTGGCGGGTCTAGAAGCTTTCTTT. Protein: CASSELAGLEAFF. Together with reference TRBV25-1 and TRBJ1-1, the CDR3 gives the full variable domain: EADIYQTPRYLVIGTGKKITLECSQTMGHDKMYWYQQDPGMELHLIHYSYGVNSTEKGDLSSESTVSRIRTEHFPLTLESARPSHTSQYLCASSELAGLEAFFGQGTRLTVV.

The chain carries TRBV19 and TRBJ2-3, with D tentatively TRBD1 (5 bases). Germline assignment: CDR1 LNHDA and CDR2 SQIVND (reference sequence). The germline V and J ends were trimmed by 5 bases and 0 bases, with 9 bases remaining between them. This CDR3 contains 14 residues. The chain's CDR3 is CASSSRQSTDTQYF. For the CDR3, the DNA is TGTGCCAGTAGTTCCAGACAGAGCACAGATACGCAGTATTTT.

The rearrangement links TRBV5-1 to TRBJ1-1; a possible D gene is TRBD1 (6 bases). The V gene's germline CDR1 is SGHRS and CDR2 YFSETQ. Trimming took 0 bases from V and 0 from J, leaving 9 bases between them. This CDR3 is built from 15 residues. The CDR3 bases are TGCGCCAGCAGCTTGGAGGGGGGGATGAACACTGAAGCTTTCTTT. Protein sequence: CASSLEGGMNTEAFF.

The rearrangement joins TRBV7-2 to TRBJ2-1; 9 bases are shared with TRBD2. Trimming cost V 5 bases and J 4 bases; bases outside gene matches: 6. In germline, CDR1 is SGHTA, CDR2 FQGNSA. The CDR3 consists of 15 residues. In DNA, the CDR3 is TGTGCCAGCAGCCAGGCGGGGGGGCTGTACAATGAGCAGTTCTTC. It encodes CASSQAGGLYNEQFF.

The chain is built from TRBV25-1 and TRBJ1-1; possibly TRBD1 for D (6 bases). Germline V gene lookup returns CDR1 MGHDK and CDR2 SYGVNS. Trimming pared 1 base from V and 6 bases from J, leaving 9 bases between. The CDR3 is 13 amino acids. The CDR3 spells CASSESGAAEAFF. CDR3 sequence (DNA): TGTGCCAGCAGTGAATCAGGGGCCGCTGAAGCTTTCTTT.

The chain is built from TRBV11-2 and TRBJ1-2; 11 bases match TRBD1. Trimming removed 3 bases from V and 8 bases from J; junction bases left unmatched: 11. This CDR3 is built from 16 residues. Germline CDR1 SGHAT, CDR2 FQNNGV. CDR3 bases: TGTGCCAGCAGCTTGGCCCGGACAGGGGGCGCGGGGGGCTACACCTTC. This codes for CASSLARTGGAGGYTF.

This chain connects TRBV7-9 to TRBJ2-5; weak D call: TRBD1 (5 bases). Germline V gene lookup returns CDR1 SEHNR and CDR2 FQNEAQ (reference sequence). The V end lost 1 base, the J end lost 13 bases, and 16 bases lay between the germline ends. The CDR3 totals 13 residues. CDR3 DNA sequence: TGTGCCAGCAGCTTAGGTTTACAGGACCCTCCGTACTTC. It translates to CASSLGLQDPPYF.

V is TRBV6-5 and J is TRBJ1-2; D is possibly TRBD1 (6 bases). V was clipped by 6 bases and J by 4 bases, with 18 bases between them. Germline-derived CDR1 and CDR2 are MNHEY and SVGAGI. The CDR3 contains 15 residues. CDR3: CASSPPTGSSYGYTF. CDR3 DNA sequence: TGTGCCAGCAGCCCACCTACAGGGTCCAGCTATGGCTACACCTTC.

The V call is TRBV5-1, the J call TRBJ1-1; no clear D gene. Looked up from germline, CDR1 is SGHRS and CDR2 is YFSETQ. The CDR3 has 15 residues. V lost 0 bases, J lost 1 base, and 10 bases lay in between. Here the CDR3 reads CASSLATGRNTEAFF. CDR3 nucleotide sequence: TGCGCCAGCAGCTTGGCAACCGGGAGGAACACTGAAGCTTTCTTT.